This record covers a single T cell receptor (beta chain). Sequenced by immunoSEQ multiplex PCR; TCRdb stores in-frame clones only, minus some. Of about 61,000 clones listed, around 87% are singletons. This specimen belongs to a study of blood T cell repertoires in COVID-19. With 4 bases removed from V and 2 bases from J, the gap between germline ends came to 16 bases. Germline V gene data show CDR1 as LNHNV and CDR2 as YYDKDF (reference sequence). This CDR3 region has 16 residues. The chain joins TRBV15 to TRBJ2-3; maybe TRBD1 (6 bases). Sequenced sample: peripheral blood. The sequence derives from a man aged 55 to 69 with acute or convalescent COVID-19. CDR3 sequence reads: CATSTLGEGDTDTQYF. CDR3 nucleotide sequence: TGTGCCACCAGCACCCTAGGCGAGGGGGACACAGATACGCAGTATTTT.